These 16 T cell receptor beta chains originate from one sample sequenced in a study of blood T cell repertoires in COVID-19. Method: immunoSEQ multiplex PCR; TCRdb's copy keeps in-frame clones and lacks some. In the table there are about 280,000 clones, 88% of which are singletons. Sequenced input: peripheral blood. These receptors were obtained from a man aged 18 to 30 with active or convalescent COVID-19.

The chain is built from TRBV2 and TRBJ2-3; 16 nucleotides align to TRBD2. There are 18 residues in the CDR3. Unmatched junction bases numbered 5, after V lost 5 bases and J lost 0 bases. Germline assignment: CDR1 SNHLY and CDR2 FYNNEI. CDR3 in amino acids: CASSSGTSGGASTDTQYF. DNA for the CDR3: TGTGCCAGCAGTAGTGGGACTAGCGGGGGGGCGAGCACAGATACGCAGTATTTT.

The CDR3 region has the DNA TGTGCCAGCAGTTTACTGGGGCCAACTAATGAAAAACTGTTTTTT. This sequence encodes CASSLLGPTNEKLFF. The rearrangement uses TRBV25-1 and TRBJ1-4, with D possibly TRBD1 on 5 matching bases. This CDR3 comprises 15 residues. V dropped 5 bases and J dropped 0 bases, with 10 bases sitting between them. The V gene's germline CDR1 is MGHDK and CDR2 SYGVNS.

The rearrangement joins TRBV5-1 to TRBJ1-4; 9 bases align to TRBD1. Looked up from germline, CDR1 is SGHRS and CDR2 is YFSETQ. V was clipped by 3 bases and J by 5 bases; unmatched bases: 2. CDR3 length: 14 residues. The CDR3 sequence is CASSSGTGNEKLFF. CDR3 sequence (DNA): TGCGCCAGCAGCTCGGGGACAGGGAATGAAAAACTGTTTTTT.

In its sample, this clone was seen a few times. This chain connects TRBV25-1 to TRBJ1-5; D is uncertain. Germline V gene sequence: CDR1 MGHDK, CDR2 SYGVNS. V was trimmed by 5 bases and J by 0 bases, leaving 14 bases between them. The CDR3 is made up of 16 amino acids. CDR3 DNA sequence: TGTGCCAGCAGTTACAAACGGGTGGGTAGCAATCAGCCCCAGCATTTT. It encodes CASSYKRVGSNQPQHF.

This clone showed up just a few times. The chain joins TRBV7-9 to TRBJ1-2; 7 bases align to TRBD1. This CDR3 region has 14 residues. V dropped 4 bases and J dropped 1; count of bases not matched to a gene: 3. Germline-derived CDR1 and CDR2 are SEHNR and FQNEAQ (reference sequence). The chain's CDR3 is CASSSGQSNYGYTF. The CDR3 DNA reads TGTGCCAGCAGCTCGGGACAGAGTAACTATGGCTACACCTTC.

This sequence joins TRBV9 and TRBJ2-2, with 10 bases that match TRBD2. The CDR3 runs to 20 residues. CDR1 is SGDLS, CDR2 YYNGEE, per germline. The J segment lost 4 bases and the V segment lost 3 bases, leaving 18 bases of the junction unmatched. DNA for the CDR3: TGTGCCAGCAGCGCACCTAGCGGGGGTGCCAAATTTCGTAGCACCGGGGAGCTGTTTTTT. Protein product: CASSAPSGGAKFRSTGELFF.

The CDR3 protein is CASTNPDRLGQPQHF. The CDR3 nucleotides are TGTGCCAGTACCAATCCGGACAGGCTGGGTCAGCCCCAGCATTTT. The rearrangement joins TRBV19 to TRBJ1-5; 7 bases match TRBD1. The V gene's germline CDR1 is LNHDA and CDR2 SQIVND (reference sequence). After removal of 7 bases from V and 6 bases from J, the junction contained 12 bases not matched to a gene. The CDR3 has 15 residues.

The V call is TRBV2, the J call TRBJ2-7; D remains unclear. The CDR3 consists of 14 residues. V gave up 5 bases and J gave up 4 bases, with 15 bases separating them. Per the germline V gene, CDR1 is SNHLY and CDR2 is FYNNEI. The CDR3 loop is CASSLAGLTYEQYF. The DNA for the CDR3 is TGTGCCAGCAGTCTGGCAGGCTTAACTTACGAGCAGTACTTC.

The rearrangement links TRBV18 to TRBJ1-1; possible D gene TRBD1, 6 bases. Germline CDR1 and CDR2: KGHSH and LQKENI. V was cut by 5 bases and J by 1 base, with 8 bases left in between. CDR3 length: 13 residues. The CDR3 is CASSLGQNTEAFF. CDR3 coding DNA: TGTGCCAGCTCATTGGGACAGAACACTGAAGCTTTCTTT.

The J gene is TRBJ2-7, the V gene TRBV29-1; TRBD1 aligns across 7 bases. The V and J ends lost 4 bases and 4 bases, in that order; junction bases with no gene match: 4. This CDR3 has 12 amino acids. The germline V gene encodes CDR1 SQVTM and CDR2 ANQGSEA. This CDR3 reads CSVATGRYEQYF. CDR3 in DNA: TGCAGCGTTGCGACAGGGCGTTACGAGCAGTACTTC.

The chain combines TRBV3-1 (or the pseudogene TRBV3-2) with TRBJ1-4; 7 bases are shared with TRBD1. The junction had 3 bases not matched to a gene; V was cut back by 4 bases and J by 4 bases. Germline-derived CDR1 and CDR2 are LGHDT and YNNKEL (reference sequence). The CDR3 has 14 residues. DNA of the CDR3: TGTGCCAGCAGCCCGGACAGGAATAATGAAAAACTGTTTTTT. Translating it yields CASSPDRNNEKLFF.

V is TRBV6-5 and J is TRBJ1-5; TRBD1 might be the D (5 bases). V was cut by 7 bases and J by 6 bases, with 19 bases left in between. In germline, CDR1 is MNHEY, CDR2 SVGAGI. This CDR3 has 15 amino acids. CDR3 nucleotide sequence: TGTGCCAGCACCTCCGTGGGGGGGGGAGGTCAGCCCCAGCATTTT. This sequence encodes CASTSVGGGGQPQHF.

V and J are TRBV4-3 and TRBJ2-3; TRBD2 matches at 12 bases. The CDR3 contains 19 residues. Unmatched junction bases numbered 14, after V lost 4 bases and J lost 3 bases. Germline loops: CDR1 LGHNA, CDR2 YSLEER. The chain's CDR3 is CASSPGLAGGSEWTDTQYF. The CDR3 DNA follows: TGCGCCAGCAGCCCCGGGCTAGCGGGGGGGTCGGAGTGGACAGATACGCAGTATTTT.

This clone was detected a few times. The chain links TRBV4-1 to TRBJ1-5, with 9 bases lining up with TRBD1. The J segment lost 4 bases and the V segment lost 5 bases, leaving 6 bases of the junction unmatched. CDR3 length: 15 residues. Germline CDR1 and CDR2: MGHRA and YSYEKL. The CDR3 sequence: CASSYPGQGNQPQHF. The CDR3 DNA is TGCGCCAGCAGCTACCCAGGACAGGGGAATCAGCCCCAGCATTTT.

The chain uses TRBV6-2 or TRBV6-3 and TRBJ1-2; 7 bases agree with TRBD1. This CDR3 has 14 amino acids. With V trimmed by 5 bases and J by 4 bases, 7 bases remained unmatched. Looked up from germline, CDR1 is MNHEY and CDR2 is SVGEGT. CDR3 sequence reads: CASSQTGQLYGYTF. In DNA, the CDR3 is TGTGCCAGCAGTCAGACGGGACAGCTCTATGGCTACACCTTC.

The rearrangement links TRBV29-1 to TRBJ2-1; D gene unclear. The V gene's germline CDR1 is SQVTM and CDR2 ANQGSEA. This CDR3 contains 12 residues. The V gene lost 5 bases and the J gene lost 8 bases, with 13 bases spanning the gap. The CDR3 is CSVPLLHDEQFF. CDR3 nucleotides: TGCAGCGTTCCCCTACTACACGATGAGCAGTTCTTC.